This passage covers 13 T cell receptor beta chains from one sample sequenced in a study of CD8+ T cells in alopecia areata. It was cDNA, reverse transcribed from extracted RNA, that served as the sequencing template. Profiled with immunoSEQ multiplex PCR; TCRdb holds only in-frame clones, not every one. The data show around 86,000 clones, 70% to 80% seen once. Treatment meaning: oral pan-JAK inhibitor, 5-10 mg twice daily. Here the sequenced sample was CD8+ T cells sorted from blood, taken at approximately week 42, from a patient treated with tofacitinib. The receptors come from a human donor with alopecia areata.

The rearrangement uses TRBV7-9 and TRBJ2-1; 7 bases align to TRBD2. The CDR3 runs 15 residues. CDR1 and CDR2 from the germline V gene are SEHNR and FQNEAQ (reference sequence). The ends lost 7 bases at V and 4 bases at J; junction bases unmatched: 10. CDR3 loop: CASTPGRGIYNEQFF. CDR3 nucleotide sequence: TGTGCCAGCACCCCGGGGCGGGGGATTTACAATGAGCAGTTCTTC. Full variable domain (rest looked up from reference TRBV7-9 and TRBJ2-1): DTGVSQNPRHKITKRGQNVTFRCDPISEHNRLYWYRQTLGQGPEFLTYFQNEAQLEKSRLLSDRFSAERPKGSFSTLEIQRTEQGDSAMYLCASTPGRGIYNEQFFGPGTRLTVL.

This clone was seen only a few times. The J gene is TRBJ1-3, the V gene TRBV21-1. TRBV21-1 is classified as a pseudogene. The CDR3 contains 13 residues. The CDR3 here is CASSALSGNTIYF. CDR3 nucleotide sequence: TGTGCCAGCAGCGCCCTCTCTGGAAACACCATATATTTT.

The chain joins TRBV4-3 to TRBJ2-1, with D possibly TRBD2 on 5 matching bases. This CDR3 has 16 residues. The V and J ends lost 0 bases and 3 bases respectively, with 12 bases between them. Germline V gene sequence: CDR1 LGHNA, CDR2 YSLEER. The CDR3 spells CASSQDLERSYNEQFF. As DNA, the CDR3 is TGCGCCAGCAGCCAAGATCTCGAGCGGAGCTACAATGAGCAGTTCTTC.

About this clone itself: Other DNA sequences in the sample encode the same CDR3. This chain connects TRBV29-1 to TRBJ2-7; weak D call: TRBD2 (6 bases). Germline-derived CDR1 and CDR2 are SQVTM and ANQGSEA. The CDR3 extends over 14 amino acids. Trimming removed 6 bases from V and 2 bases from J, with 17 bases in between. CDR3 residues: CSVAGGTRAYEQYF. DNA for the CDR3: TGCAGCGTGGCCGGGGGAACGAGGGCCTACGAGCAGTACTTC.

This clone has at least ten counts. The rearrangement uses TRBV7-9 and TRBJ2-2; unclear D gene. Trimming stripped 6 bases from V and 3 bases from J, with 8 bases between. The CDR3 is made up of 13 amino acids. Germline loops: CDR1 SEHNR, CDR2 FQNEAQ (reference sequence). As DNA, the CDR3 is TGTGCCAGCAGTGACCCCTACACCGGGGAGCTGTTTTTT. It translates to CASSDPYTGELFF.

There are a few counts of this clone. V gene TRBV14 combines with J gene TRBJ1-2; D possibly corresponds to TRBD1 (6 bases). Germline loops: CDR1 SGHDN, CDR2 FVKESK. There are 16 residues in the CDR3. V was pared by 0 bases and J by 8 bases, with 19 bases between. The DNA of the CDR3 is TGTGCCAGCAGCCAAGAGTTCGGGACACCCGTCAACGGCTACACCTTC. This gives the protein CASSQEFGTPVNGYTF. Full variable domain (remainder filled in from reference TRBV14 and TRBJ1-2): EAGVTQFPSHSVIEKGQTVTLRCDPISGHDNLYWYRRVMGKEIKFLLHFVKESKQDESGMPNNRFLAERTGGTYSTLKVQPAELEDSGVYFCASSQEFGTPVNGYTFGSGTRLTVV.

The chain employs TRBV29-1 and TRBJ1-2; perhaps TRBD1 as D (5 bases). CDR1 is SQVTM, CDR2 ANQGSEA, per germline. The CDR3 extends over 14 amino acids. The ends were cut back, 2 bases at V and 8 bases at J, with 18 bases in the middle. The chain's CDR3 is CSVEYGSGRDGYTF. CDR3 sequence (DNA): TGCAGCGTTGAATACGGGTCGGGGAGGGACGGCTACACCTTC.

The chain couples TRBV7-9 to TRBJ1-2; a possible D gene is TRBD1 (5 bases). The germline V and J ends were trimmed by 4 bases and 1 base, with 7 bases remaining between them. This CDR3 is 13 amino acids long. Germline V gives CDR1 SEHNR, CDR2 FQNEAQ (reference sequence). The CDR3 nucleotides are TGTGCCAGCAGCTCCGACAGTAACTATGGCTACACCTTC. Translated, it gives CASSSDSNYGYTF.

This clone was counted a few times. The DNA of the CDR3 is TGCAGCGTTACCGGACAGGGGGAGGGAGAGACCCAGTACTTC. Its protein product is CSVTGQGEGETQYF. This chain connects TRBV29-1 to TRBJ2-5; 10 bases agree with TRBD1. There are 14 residues in the CDR3. V was clipped by 5 bases and J by 4 bases; unmatched bases: 7. The germline V gene has CDR1 SQVTM and CDR2 ANQGSEA.

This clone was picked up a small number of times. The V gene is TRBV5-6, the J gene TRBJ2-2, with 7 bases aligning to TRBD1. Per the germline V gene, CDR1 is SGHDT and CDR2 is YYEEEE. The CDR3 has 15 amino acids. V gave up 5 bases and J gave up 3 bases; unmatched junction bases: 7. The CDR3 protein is CASSQQGTYTGELFF. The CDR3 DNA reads TGTGCCAGCAGTCAACAGGGGACGTACACCGGGGAGCTGTTTTTT.

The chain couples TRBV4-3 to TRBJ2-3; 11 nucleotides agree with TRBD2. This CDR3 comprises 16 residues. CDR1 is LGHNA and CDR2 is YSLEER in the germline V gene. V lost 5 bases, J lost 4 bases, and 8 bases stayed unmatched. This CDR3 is CASSAVVAGGSDTQYF. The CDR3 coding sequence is TGCGCCAGCAGCGCCGTGGTAGCGGGGGGGTCAGATACGCAGTATTTT.

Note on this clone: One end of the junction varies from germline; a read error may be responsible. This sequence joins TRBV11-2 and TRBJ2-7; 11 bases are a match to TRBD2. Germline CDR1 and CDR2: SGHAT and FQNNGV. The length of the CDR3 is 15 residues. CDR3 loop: CASSLGTSGFYEQYF. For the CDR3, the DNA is TGTGCCAGCAGTTTAGGGACTAGCGGATTCTACGAGCAGTACTTC.

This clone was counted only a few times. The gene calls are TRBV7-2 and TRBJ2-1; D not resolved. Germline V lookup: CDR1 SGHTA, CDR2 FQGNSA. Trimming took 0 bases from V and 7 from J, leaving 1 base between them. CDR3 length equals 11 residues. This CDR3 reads CASSLANEQFF. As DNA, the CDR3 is TGTGCCAGCAGCTTAGCAAATGAGCAGTTCTTC.